The source of this T cell receptor (beta chain) is a study of spatial heterogeneity in lung cancer. TCRdb passed the 5' RACE reads through MiXCR, listing each CDR3 protein once. The profile shows approximately 90,000 distinct CDR3 sequences, around 9% of them singletons. The CDR3 is 13 amino acids. Trimming cost V 5 bases and J 2 bases, with 8 bases left between them. The germline V gene encodes CDR1 SGHVS and CDR2 FQNEAQ. The time point was: sample taken at primary tumor resection. Material for sequencing was whole RNA from tumor, nontumor lung or frozen PBMC, left unsorted. The sequence derives from a male donor with early-stage non-small cell lung cancer. The chain recombines TRBV7-8 with TRBJ2-3, with D uncertain. The sequences come from PBMCs, collected at surgery. The CDR3, as DNA: TGTGCCAGCAGCAGACGATACACAGATACGCAGTATTTT. Amino acid sequence: CASSRRYTDTQYF.